Shown below are 20 T cell receptor beta chains from a single sample sequenced in a study of T cell responses to AZD1222 COVID-19 vaccine. The protocol was immunoSEQ multiplex PCR, while the TCRdb copy is restricted to in-frame clones and leaves out a portion. The sample has a few hundred thousand clones; 90% to 95% are singletons. Sequencing was performed on peripheral blood, taken on day 0 of AZD1222 vaccination. These receptors came from an adult in good health.

V usage is TRBV11-2 and J usage is TRBJ1-1; the D is unclear. The CDR3 totals 14 residues. V gave up 2 bases and J gave up 1 base, with 8 bases separating them. The germline gives CDR1 SGHAT, CDR2 FQNNGV. CDR3 in DNA: TGTGCCAGCAGCTTACGGCAGGCGAACACTGAAGCTTTCTTT. Translation gives CASSLRQANTEAFF.

The chain carries TRBV28 and TRBJ1-1, with unresolved D. The CDR3 runs to 13 residues. Germline CDR1 reads MDHEN; CDR2 reads SYDVKM. V gave up 7 bases and J gave up 9 bases, with 18 bases separating them. The CDR3 sequence is CASTISRTYQAFF. Here the CDR3 DNA reads TGTGCCAGCACCATTTCCCGGACCTATCAAGCTTTCTTT.

The chain recombines TRBV27 with TRBJ1-2; D possibly corresponds to TRBD1 (5 bases). Germline lookup yields CDR1 MNHEY and CDR2 SMNVEV (reference sequence). The CDR3 is 13 residues long. Trimming took 6 bases from V and 4 from J, leaving 12 bases between them. DNA for the CDR3: TGTGCCAGCAGCTTGGGACGGTCCTATGGCTACACCTTC. Translated, it gives CASSLGRSYGYTF.

In the case of this clone: Because the CDR3 is missing its conserved closing phenylalanine or tryptophan, this is likely a read error. The limits of the CDR3 on the DNA are not certain, so only TCRdb's listed CDR3 is given. The rearrangement links TRBV19 to TRBJ1-1; whether TRBD1, the table's D call, matches the DNA was not checked. Germline V gives CDR1 LNHDA, CDR2 SQIVND (reference sequence). The CDR3 contains 13 residues when both ends are counted. The CDR3: CASSIDSFQGVMY.

The chain uses TRBV3-1 (or the pseudogene TRBV3-2) and TRBJ2-4; TRBD2 might be the D (5 bases). The CDR3 runs to 11 residues. In germline, CDR1 is LGHDT, CDR2 YNNKEL (reference sequence). Trimming pared 8 bases from V and 10 bases from J, leaving 12 bases between. The CDR3 DNA follows: TGTGCCAGCGAAGGTCCGGGAATTCAGTACTTC. As protein: CASEGPGIQYF.

This clone showed up just once. The CDR3 is CASMVQGNSNQPQHF. CDR3 bases: TGTGCCAGTATGGTCCAGGGGAATAGCAATCAGCCCCAGCATTTT. The chain recombines TRBV19 with TRBJ1-5; a possible D gene is TRBD1 (6 bases). This CDR3 has 15 amino acids. The V end lost 7 bases, the J end lost 0 bases, and 13 bases lay between the germline ends. Germline loops: CDR1 LNHDA, CDR2 SQIVND (reference sequence).

The chain carries TRBV9 and TRBJ2-3; TRBD2 is a possible D gene (6 bases). Trimming took 3 bases from V and 6 from J, leaving 20 bases between them. Germline CDR1 and CDR2: SGDLS and YYNGEE. This CDR3 contains 16 residues. CDR3 protein: CASSDHRDGGMDTQYF. The CDR3 bases are TGTGCCAGCAGCGACCACCGGGACGGCGGGATGGATACGCAGTATTTT.

The chain carries TRBV4-2 and TRBJ2-3; TRBD2 agrees at 7 bases. The junction had 10 bases not matched to a gene; V was cut back by 6 bases and J by 7 bases. Looked up from germline, CDR1 is LGHNA and CDR2 is YNFKEQ. The CDR3 extends over 14 amino acids. The CDR3 spells CASSDGAGTNTQYF. CDR3 bases: TGTGCCAGCAGTGACGGCGCCGGGACTAATACGCAGTATTTT.

The chain couples TRBV7-2 to TRBJ2-4; D perhaps matches TRBD2 (6 bases). The length of the CDR3 is 14 residues. V was trimmed by 8 bases and J by 0 bases, leaving 11 bases between them. Germline V gene sequence: CDR1 SGHTA, CDR2 FQGNSA. CDR3 coding DNA: TGTGCCAGCTCCGTCGGGGGAGCCAAAAACATTCAGTACTTC. Amino acids: CASSVGGAKNIQYF. The entire variable domain, with the rest obtained from reference TRBV7-2 and TRBJ2-4, is as follows: GAGVSQSPSNKVTEKGKDVELRCDPISGHTALYWYRQSLGQGLEFLIYFQGNSAPDKSGLPSDRFSAERTGGSVSTLTIQRTQQEDSAVYLCASSVGGAKNIQYFGAGTRLSVL.

J is TRBJ1-3 and V is TRBV6-5; tentatively, D is TRBD1 (5 bases). Trimming removed 2 bases from V and 6 bases from J, with 11 bases in between. Germline lookup yields CDR1 MNHEY and CDR2 SVGAGI. This CDR3 has 14 residues. CDR3 nucleotide sequence: TGTGCCAGCAGTTACCGCAGGGAAGAAAACACCATATATTTT. It encodes CASSYRREENTIYF.

DNA for the CDR3: TGTGCCAGCAGCCCGCCCCCGGGACAGGGAGGGTCAGGTGAAAAACTGTTTTTT. Translating gives CASSPPPGQGGSGEKLFF. V is TRBV5-4 and J is TRBJ1-4; 9 nucleotides align to TRBD1. The V and J ends lost 4 bases and 7 bases, in that order; junction bases with no gene match: 17. The CDR3 runs 18 residues. CDR1 is SGHNT, CDR2 YYREEE, per germline (reference sequence).

The chain employs TRBV4-1 and TRBJ1-1; the D is unclear. This CDR3 contains 17 residues. Germline V gene data show CDR1 as MGHRA and CDR2 as YSYEKL. Between the trimmed V and J ends, which lost 6 bases and 1 base, there was a span of 21 bases. This CDR3 reads CASRRGGPTRENTEAFF. CDR3 nucleotide sequence: TGCGCCAGCAGACGCGGCGGACCTACAAGGGAGAACACTGAAGCTTTCTTT.

This chain joins TRBV28 and TRBJ2-5; no firm D call. Trimming pared 4 bases from V and 8 bases from J, leaving 14 bases between. CDR1 MDHEN and CDR2 SYDVKM come from the germline V gene. The CDR3 runs to 13 residues. The CDR3 loop reads CASSSPSGSTQYF. In DNA, the CDR3 is TGTGCCAGCAGTTCCCCGTCGGGCTCTACCCAGTACTTC.

This sequence joins TRBV18 and TRBJ1-2; D uncertain. The CDR3 runs to 15 residues. Trimming stripped 2 bases from V and 3 bases from J, with 13 bases between. Germline CDR1 reads KGHSH; CDR2 reads LQKENI. Written as DNA, the CDR3 is TGTGCCAGCTCACCAGGGAGATCTAACGACTATGGCTACACCTTC. Its translation is CASSPGRSNDYGYTF.

CDR3 loop: CASSNRGYTF. DNA of the CDR3: TGTGCCAGCTCCAATCGAGGCTACACCTTC. The gene calls are TRBV6-5 and TRBJ1-2; D ambiguous. The CDR3 has 10 amino acids. In germline, CDR1 is MNHEY, CDR2 SVGAGI. V shed 8 bases and J shed 8 bases, with 9 bases lying between them.

The rearrangement uses TRBV5-5 and TRBJ2-2, with a weak D call TRBD2 (7 bases). CDR3 length: 15 amino acids. Germline V gene lookup returns CDR1 SGHKS and CDR2 YYEKEE (reference sequence). Trimming took 4 bases from V and 8 from J, leaving 18 bases between them. The CDR3 loop is CASSPGGQATGELFF. The DNA for the CDR3 is TGTGCCAGCAGCCCGGGGGGACAAGCGACTGGGGAGCTGTTTTTT.

The V and J genes are TRBV2 and TRBJ2-1, with D possibly TRBD1 on 6 matching bases. The V and J ends lost 6 bases and 13 bases respectively, with 10 bases between them. CDR1 is SNHLY and CDR2 is FYNNEI in the germline V gene. The CDR3 contains 10 residues. The CDR3 sequence: CASSGQLQFF. In DNA form, the CDR3 reads TGTGCCAGCAGCGGACAGTTACAGTTCTTC.

V gene TRBV7-2 combines with J gene TRBJ1-1, with D possibly being TRBD1 (6 bases). CDR1 SGHTA and CDR2 FQGNSA come from the germline V gene. The CDR3 has 14 residues. The V end lost 3 bases, the J end lost 4 bases, and 12 bases lay between the germline ends. In DNA form, the CDR3 reads TGTGCCAGCAGCTTTGTCCAGGGGAGCACTGAAGCTTTCTTT. Protein product: CASSFVQGSTEAFF.

The chain uses TRBV28 and TRBJ2-7, with D perhaps given as TRBD1 or TRBD2 (5 bases each). This CDR3 region has 14 residues. Germline V gene sequence: CDR1 MDHEN, CDR2 SYDVKM. Trimming cost V 6 bases and J 6 bases, with 18 bases left between them. The CDR3 loop reads CASRAKMGVAEQYF. The CDR3 DNA is TGTGCCAGCAGGGCCAAAATGGGGGTAGCCGAGCAGTACTTC. The whole variable domain, filled in from reference TRBV28 and TRBJ2-7, reads DVKVTQSSRYLVKRTGEKVFLECVQDMDHENMFWYRQDPGLGLRLIYFSYDVKMKEKGDIPEGYSVSREKKERFSLILESASTNQTSMYLCASRAKMGVAEQYFGPGTRLTVT.

The chain uses TRBV7-8 and TRBJ2-7; 8 nucleotides match TRBD1. The length of the CDR3 is 14 residues. J was trimmed by 3 bases and V by 5 bases; bases with no gene match: 6. Germline-derived CDR1 and CDR2 are SGHVS and FQNEAQ. The DNA of the CDR3 is TGTGCCAGCAGCCAAGGTACAGGGGGCTACGAGCAGTACTTC. It translates to CASSQGTGGYEQYF. The variable domain in full, with the rest retrieved from reference TRBV7-8 and TRBJ2-7, is GAGVSQSPRYKVAKRGQDVALRCDPISGHVSLFWYQQALGQGPEFLTYFQNEAQLDKSGLPSDRFFAERPEGSVSTLKIQRTQQEDSAVYLCASSQGTGGYEQYFGPGTRLTVT.